This entry is about one T cell receptor (beta chain). There are a few counts of this clone. The target of this receptor is not known. No much larger clone is present one base from it, and per-base qualities are unavailable. The entry originates in a study of cytomegalovirus exposure and HLA in healthy donors (dated by TCRdb to the late 2010s). With respect to the entire study: An earlier analysis of several hundred of the donors reported more than 250 Gb of sequence data and some 120 million unique TCR beta sequences from roughly 180 million T cells. An early release that covered around 590 HLA-typed donors contained about 300 gigabases of sequencing data and around 80 million unique TCR sequences. Of the roughly 390 genotyped donors, less than 90% were placed in the genetic ancestry cluster associated with self-reported Caucasian donors. The study aimed to test whether cataloging public T cell receptors could reveal signatures of past pathogen exposure. The T cell repertoires of some 670 subjects were profiled by immunosequencing and related to cytomegalovirus serostatus. In addition to the first cohort of 500 to 850 subjects, a separate validation cohort of some 120 different subjects was used. High-throughput TCR immunosequencing, statistical association of individual TCRs with disease status, and machine learning were combined to predict cytomegalovirus infection status. A later analysis re-analyzed previously published TCR beta repertoires from about 600 donors and added high-resolution HLA genotyping to study TCR occurrence patterns. Rather than using new phenotypic data, the later analysis identified candidate immune exposures from TCR beta sequences and from how often those sequences occurred across donors. In an earlier analysis of 587 of the donors, high-throughput TCR beta sequencing was used to judge whether each TCR beta V gene segment behaved as functional or pseudogenic. Donor age, sex, ethnicity and CMV serostatus were collected together with the repertoire data. A later genetic analysis used genome-wide SNP genotypes for about 65% of the 666 donors, treating that subset as a discovery cohort. All discovery cohort repertoires had been generated on a single sequencing platform. HLA typing included class I and class II loci at four-digit resolution. The number of donors typed differed by locus, with 629-630 for A, B, C, DRB1 and DQB1, roughly 550 for DQA1, some 570 for DPA1, and around 430 for DPB1. Roughly 5 DR-DQ haplotypes were handled as single units for association and clustering, since linkage in the cohort was strong. Among about 410 genotyped donors of the cohort, an average of roughly 230,000 unique TCR beta nucleotide sequences was sequenced per donor, of which 15% to 20% were non-productive.

In total, over 600 healthy bone marrow donors made up the cohort. Cohort members were all nominally healthy when sampled, although unrecorded immune exposures were likely present. The donor was CMV seronegative and belonged to the group of 352 seronegative cohort members. Every donor gave a peripheral blood sample, and the peripheral blood mononuclear cells from that sample were used for TCR beta sequencing. The Qiagen DNeasy Blood Extraction Kit was used to extract genomic DNA from the blood cell samples. Receptor libraries were prepared by the immunoSEQ multiplex PCR assay. For the multiplex PCR, a mixture combining 60 forward primers for TCR Vbeta segments and 13 reverse primers for TCR Jbeta segments was used. The CDR3 region of rearranged TCR beta genes was amplified from genomic DNA with a multiplex PCR assay. The Illumina HiSeq System was used to sequence the amplified TCR beta libraries as 87-base-pair reads. The study's own analysis went as follows. A later analysis counted about 80 million unique TCR beta chains across the 500 to 850 repertoires, and 9.5 million to 11 million of these chains were shared by at least two donors. Raw reads were error-corrected and collapsed into unique sequences by a nearest-neighbor algorithm in which closely related sequences were merged to remove PCR and sequencing errors. Alignment of CDR3 sequences to IMGT reference sequences was used to assign V, D and J gene segments. For a sequence to be retained, at least a six-nucleotide match to both a V gene segment and a J gene segment was required. A rearrangement was called productive if the CDR3 had no stop codons and remained in frame with V and J, and every other rearrangement was called non-productive. Following IMGT convention, CDR3 was defined as the stretch from the second conserved V-encoded cysteine to the conserved J-encoded phenylalanine. In an earlier analysis of some 550 of the donors, sequences lacking an unambiguous match to a single V gene segment were excluded. An earlier analysis of 450 to 650 of the donors called V segments functional above 56.7% productive rearrangements and segregating when the between-donor standard deviation exceeded 5%. A statistical classification framework was built for diagnosing cytomegalovirus status from the catalog of TCR beta chain sequences. In a later analysis, TCR nucleotide sequences were compared against IMGT/GENE-DB human TR gene sequences so that V and J genes could be assigned. A later analysis assigned CDR3 sequences and most-parsimonious VDJ recombination scenarios with the TCRdist pipeline. In a later analysis, every TCR beta chain was defined by the combination of its CDR3 amino acid sequence and its V-gene family, and reads without a unique V-gene family were dropped. As a way to deal with suspected cross-contamination and a sequencing artifact, a later analysis dropped approximately 570 nucleotide sequences that were highly shared and had low generation probability. For each public chain, a later analysis derived a clonal expansion index from normalized ranks of inferred template counts within each repertoire. In a later analysis, generation probabilities were computed with a VDJ recombination model fitted to out-of-frame rearrangements, and the resulting probabilities were checked against IGoR. In a later analysis, hypergeometric tests were used to score TCR-TCR, TCR-HLA and TCR-CMV co-occurrence, with a repertoire-size bias correction applied to TCR pairs. In a later analysis, false discovery rates were estimated by permuting HLA or CMV assignments 20 times. In a later analysis, co-occurring TCRs were grouped using DBSCAN, and TCRdist sequence similarity was added for clustering within HLA-allele-positive subsets. Repertoires with fewer than 30,000 or more than 120,000 public chains were left out of co-occurrence clustering, as were a few repertoires with anomalous nucleotide sharing. What TCRdb holds here is the immuneACCESS table cut down to in-frame rearrangements. Part of the clones is not present; checked against another copy, under half of the missing clones reflect an unresolved V gene, and the others are unexplained. V and J calls and clone size come straight from that table; D and trimming were deduced from the DNA. The sample contains tens of thousands of clones, roughly 76% of them found a single time. The top ten clones comprise about 6% of the sample.

The V and J ends are trimmed by 0 bases and 4 bases, leaving 9 bases between them. The CDR3 starts with the cysteine, ends with the phenylalanine, and has 14 residues. Of the read, only the CDR3 DNA is kept; its 42 bases are in frame from base 1. CDR1 and CDR2, looked up from the germline V gene, are KGHSH and LQKENI. The paper as a whole reports these results and caveats: A later analysis found that TCR association rates varied across HLA loci, with DRB1 alleles showing the most associated TCRs and HLA-C alleles the fewest. In both the original and validation cohorts, the classifier was reported to diagnose cytomegalovirus status with high specificity and sensitivity. Over 15 rarely observed V segments, including chromosome 9 orphons, were excluded from the earlier analysis of just under 600 of the donors because counts were too low. This cohort had only TCR beta chains sequenced, and the lack of alpha or paired-chain data limited which features could be detected. In an earlier analysis of fewer than 700 of the donors, most TCR beta V segments appeared in productive rearrangements about 87% or about 30% of the time, broadly matching IMGT annotations. A further reported finding was that TCR beta sequences accurately predicted the HLA-A and HLA-B alleles for most subjects in the first cohort. A cluster of highly shared sequence variants was judged likely to represent a technical artifact of the sequencing pipeline. The study gave a list of 150 to 200 TCR beta chains associated with cytomegalovirus. V-gene and J-gene trimming of TCR beta chains was associated with a missense DCLRE1C variant in a later genetic analysis, and the association was replicated in an independent cohort. Most CMV-associated TCR beta chains appeared to be HLA-restricted in a later analysis, and the HLA associations seemed to be driven largely by CMV exposure. A later analysis associated roughly 17,000 TCR beta sequences with specific HLA alleles at a false discovery rate of 0.05. Sequencing depth was assumed to be roughly uniform across donors in the presence/absence analyses, though that assumption may not hold. Some IMGT-functional V segments, including TRBV6-2 and TRBV6-3, could not be distinguished by the 87-base-pair reads and were therefore excluded. Linkage disequilibrium might explain the correlated functional status among segregating V segments, but an unknown experimental factor could not be ruled out. Several of the top co-occurrence clusters appeared to be linked to parvovirus B19, influenza, CMV and Epstein-Barr virus, according to a later analysis. According to a later genetic analysis, donors in an Asian-associated ancestry cluster had fewer N-insertions in productive TCRs than the approximately 700-donor mean. In a later analysis, HLA-associated TCR beta chains were found to be more clonally expanded and to have lower generation probabilities than equally common non-associated chains. The only immune exposure information available for the cohort was CMV serostatus. The authors suggested that the approach could potentially be generalized to other disease states and immunological phenotypes. Because HLA typing was unavailable for some donors at each locus, only the typed subset was used in association tests. In vitro tests confirmed that three of the cytomegalovirus-associated TCR beta chains recognize cytomegalovirus antigens. Assigning TCR associations to individual alleles was difficult when HLA alleles, especially DR and DQ, strongly co-occurred. Most TCR sequences were observed very rarely across donors, whereas some public TCRs were present in many individuals.

The rearrangement joined TRBV18 to TRBJ1-2; too little of a D gene remains to name it. Sequenced sample: PBMCs. The clonotype originates from a man younger than 45 in good health and CMV-seronegative. CDR3 loop: CASSPPGQLYGYTF. The DNA sequence is given as TGTGCCAGCTCACCACCGGGCCAGCTCTATGGCTACACCTTC.